This TCR beta chain originates from a study of monozygotic twins with cystic fibrosis. Germline CDR1 SGHDN, CDR2 FVKESK. CDR3 length equals 14 residues. Deletions cut 3 bases from V and 7 bases from J, with 16 bases between. Sequencing used immunoSEQ multiplex PCR; TCRdb keeps in-frame clones, though not all of them. The sample contains tens of thousands of clones, 85% of which appear only once. This clone was seen once. Its target is unknown. Findings and limits, study-wide: Age, concordance and disease severity did not associate with shared CDR3 numbers. Monozygotic CF twin pairs shared significantly more nucleotide-identical clonotypes than unrelated CF individuals did. Median Simpson clonality of roughly 0.0093 suggested naive T cells predominated. V usage most resembled the co-twin in 13 of 16 pairs.

The rearrangement uses TRBV14 and TRBJ2-7; the D is unclear. Sequencing was performed on blood. The receptor's source is a girl aged 2-9 years with cystic fibrosis. CDR3 nucleotides: TGTGCCAGCAGCCACCTCACTACCTTGGGGGAGCAGTACTTC. Translated: CASSHLTTLGEQYF. Based on the CDR3 plus reference TRBV14 and TRBJ2-7, the full variable domain is EAGVTQFPSHSVIEKGQTVTLRCDPISGHDNLYWYRRVMGKEIKFLLHFVKESKQDESGMPNNRFLAERTGGTYSTLKVQPAELEDSGVYFCASSHLTTLGEQYFGPGTRLTVT.